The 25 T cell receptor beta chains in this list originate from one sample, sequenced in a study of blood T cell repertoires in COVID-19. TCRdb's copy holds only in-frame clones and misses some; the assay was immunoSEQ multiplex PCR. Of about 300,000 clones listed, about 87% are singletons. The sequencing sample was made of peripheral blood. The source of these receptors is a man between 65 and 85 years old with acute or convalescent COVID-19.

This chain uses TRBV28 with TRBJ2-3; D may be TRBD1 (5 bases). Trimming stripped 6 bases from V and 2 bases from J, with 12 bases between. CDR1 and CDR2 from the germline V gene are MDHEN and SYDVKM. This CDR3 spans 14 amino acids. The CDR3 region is CASSPDRNTDTQYF. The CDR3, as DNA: TGTGCCAGCAGCCCCGACAGAAACACAGATACGCAGTATTTT.

The CDR3 sequence: CSVDPGDGGYTF. The CDR3 DNA sequence: TGCAGCGTTGATCCGGGGGATGGTGGCTACACCTTC. The rearrangement joins TRBV29-1 to TRBJ1-2; D might be TRBD1 (5 bases). This CDR3 is 12 amino acids long. The V and J ends lost 3 bases and 7 bases respectively, with 12 bases between them. In germline, CDR1 is SQVTM, CDR2 ANQGSEA.

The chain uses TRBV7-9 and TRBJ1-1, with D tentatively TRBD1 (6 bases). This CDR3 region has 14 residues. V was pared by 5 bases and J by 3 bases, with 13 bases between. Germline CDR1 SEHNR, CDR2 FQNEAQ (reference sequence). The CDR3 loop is CASSAQGRDTEAFF. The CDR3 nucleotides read TGTGCCAGCAGCGCACAGGGTAGGGACACTGAAGCTTTCTTT.

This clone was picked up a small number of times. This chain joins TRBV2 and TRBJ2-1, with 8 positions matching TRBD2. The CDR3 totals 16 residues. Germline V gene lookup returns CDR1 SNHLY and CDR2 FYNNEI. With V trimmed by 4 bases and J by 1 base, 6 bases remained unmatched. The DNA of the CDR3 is TGTGCCAGCAGTGGAGCTCGCGGGGGGTCCTACAATGAGCAGTTCTTC. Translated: CASSGARGGSYNEQFF.

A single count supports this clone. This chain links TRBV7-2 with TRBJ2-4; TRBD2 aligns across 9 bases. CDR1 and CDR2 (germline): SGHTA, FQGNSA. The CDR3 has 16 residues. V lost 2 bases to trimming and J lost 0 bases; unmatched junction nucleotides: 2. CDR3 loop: CASSLIAGVAKNIQYF. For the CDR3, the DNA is TGTGCCAGCAGCTTAATAGCGGGGGTAGCCAAAAACATTCAGTACTTC.

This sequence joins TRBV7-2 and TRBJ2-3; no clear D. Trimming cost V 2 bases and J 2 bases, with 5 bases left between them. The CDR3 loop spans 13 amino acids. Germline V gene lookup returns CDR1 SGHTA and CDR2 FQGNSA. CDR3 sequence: CASSLPNTDTQYF. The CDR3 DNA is TGTGCCAGCAGCTTACCCAACACAGATACGCAGTATTTT.

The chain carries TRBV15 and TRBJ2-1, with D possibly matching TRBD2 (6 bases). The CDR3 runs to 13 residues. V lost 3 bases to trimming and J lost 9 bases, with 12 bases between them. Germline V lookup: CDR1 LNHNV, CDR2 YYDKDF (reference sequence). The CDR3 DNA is TGTGCCACCAGCAGCACACTAGCAGTTGAGCAGTTCTTC. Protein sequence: CATSSTLAVEQFF.

CDR3 residues: CASSNRTGRETQYF. The CDR3 DNA sequence: TGTGCCAGTAGTAATCGGACAGGGCGAGAGACCCAGTACTTC. This rearrangement joins TRBV19 to TRBJ2-5, with 8 nucleotides matching TRBD1. The germline V gene encodes CDR1 LNHDA and CDR2 SQIVND (reference sequence). CDR3 length equals 14 residues. The junction had 5 bases not matched to a gene; V was cut back by 4 bases and J by 4 bases. Based on the CDR3 plus reference TRBV19 and TRBJ2-5, the full variable domain is DGGITQSPKYLFRKEGQNVTLSCEQNLNHDAMYWYRQDPGQGLRLIYYSQIVNDFQKGDIAEGYSVSREKKESFPLTVTSAQKNPTAFYLCASSNRTGRETQYFGPGTRLLVL.

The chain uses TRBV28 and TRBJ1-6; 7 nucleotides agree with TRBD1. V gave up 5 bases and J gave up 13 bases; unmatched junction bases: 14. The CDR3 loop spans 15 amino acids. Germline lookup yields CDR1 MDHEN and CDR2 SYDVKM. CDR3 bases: TGTGCCAGCAGTCGGAGGGGGACAGTAGGAGGGCCCCTCCACTTT. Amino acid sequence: CASSRRGTVGGPLHF.

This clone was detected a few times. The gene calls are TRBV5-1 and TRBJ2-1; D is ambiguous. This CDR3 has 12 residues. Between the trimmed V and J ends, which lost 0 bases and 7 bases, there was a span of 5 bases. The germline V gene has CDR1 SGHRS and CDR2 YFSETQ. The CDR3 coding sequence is TGCGCCAGCAGCTTGGGCGGAAATGAGCAGTTCTTC. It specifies CASSLGGNEQFF.

The CDR3 DNA reads as TGTGCCTGGAGGTCAGGGGGCAGTTCCACTGAAGCTTTCTTT. This codes for CAWRSGGSSTEAFF. This chain links TRBV30 with TRBJ1-1; 8 bases agree with TRBD1. The CDR3 is 14 amino acids. Germline V lookup: CDR1 GTSNPN, CDR2 SVGIG (reference sequence). V shed 3 bases and J 4 bases; nucleotides not matched to a gene: 7.

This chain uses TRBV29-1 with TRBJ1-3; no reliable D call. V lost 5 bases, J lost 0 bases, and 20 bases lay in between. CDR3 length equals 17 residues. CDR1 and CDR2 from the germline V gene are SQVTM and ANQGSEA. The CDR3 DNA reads TGCAGCGTTTCAACGGCGGATGAAATTAGCTCTGGAAACACCATATATTTT. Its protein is CSVSTADEISSGNTIYF.

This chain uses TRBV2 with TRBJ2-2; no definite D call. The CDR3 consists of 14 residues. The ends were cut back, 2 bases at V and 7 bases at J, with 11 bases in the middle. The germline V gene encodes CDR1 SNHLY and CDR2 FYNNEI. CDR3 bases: TGTGCCAGCAGTGAAACGACTCGAAACGGGGAGCTGTTTTTT. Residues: CASSETTRNGELFF.

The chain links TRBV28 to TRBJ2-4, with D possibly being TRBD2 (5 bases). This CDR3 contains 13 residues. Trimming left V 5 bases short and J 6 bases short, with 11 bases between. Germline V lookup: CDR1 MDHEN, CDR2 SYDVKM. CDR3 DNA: TGTGCCAGCAGTGACAACCGGGGAAACATTCAGTACTTC. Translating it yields CASSDNRGNIQYF.

CDR3 protein: CASSYQQGSHYGYTF. The CDR3 region has the DNA TGTGCCAGCAGTTACCAGCAGGGGTCCCACTATGGCTACACCTTC. The rearrangement joins TRBV6-5 to TRBJ1-2; perhaps TRBD1 as D (6 bases). Germline values: CDR1 MNHEY, CDR2 SVGAGI. CDR3 size: 15 residues. Trimming removed 2 bases from V and 3 bases from J, with 13 bases in between.

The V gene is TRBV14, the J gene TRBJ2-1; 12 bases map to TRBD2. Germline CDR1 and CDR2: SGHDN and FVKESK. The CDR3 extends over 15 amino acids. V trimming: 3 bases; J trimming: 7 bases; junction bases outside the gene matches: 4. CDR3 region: CASSQLGLAGNEQFF. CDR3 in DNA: TGTGCCAGCAGCCAGTTGGGACTAGCGGGTAATGAGCAGTTCTTC.

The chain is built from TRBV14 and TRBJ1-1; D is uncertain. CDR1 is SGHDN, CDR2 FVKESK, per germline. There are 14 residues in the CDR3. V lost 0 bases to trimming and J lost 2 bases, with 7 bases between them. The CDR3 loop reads CASSQEARNTEAFF. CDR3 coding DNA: TGTGCCAGCAGCCAAGAGGCAAGAAACACTGAAGCTTTCTTT.

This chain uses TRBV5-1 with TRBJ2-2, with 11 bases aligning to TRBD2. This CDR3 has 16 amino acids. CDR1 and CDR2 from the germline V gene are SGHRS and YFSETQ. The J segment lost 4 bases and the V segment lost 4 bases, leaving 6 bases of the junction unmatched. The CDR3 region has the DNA TGCGCCAGCAGCCAACTAGCGGGGGAGATCACCGGGGAGCTGTTTTTT. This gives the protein CASSQLAGEITGELFF.

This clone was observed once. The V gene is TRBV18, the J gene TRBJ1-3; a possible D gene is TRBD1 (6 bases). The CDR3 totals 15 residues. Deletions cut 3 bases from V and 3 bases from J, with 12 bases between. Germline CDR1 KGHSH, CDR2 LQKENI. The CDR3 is CASSPTYRDGNTIYF. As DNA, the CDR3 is TGTGCCAGCTCACCGACATACAGGGATGGAAACACCATATATTTT.

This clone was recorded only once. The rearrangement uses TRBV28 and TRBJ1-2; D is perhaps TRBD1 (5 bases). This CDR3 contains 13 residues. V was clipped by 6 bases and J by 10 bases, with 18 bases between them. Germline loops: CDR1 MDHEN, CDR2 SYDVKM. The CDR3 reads CASRSTGPASYTF. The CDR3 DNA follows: TGTGCCAGCAGGTCAACAGGTCCTGCGTCCTACACCTTC.

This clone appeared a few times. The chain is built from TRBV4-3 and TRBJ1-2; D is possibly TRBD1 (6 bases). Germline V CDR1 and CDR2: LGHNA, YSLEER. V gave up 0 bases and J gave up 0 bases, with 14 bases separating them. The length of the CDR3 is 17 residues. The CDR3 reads CASSQEAGVGTNYGYTF. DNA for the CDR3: TGCGCCAGCAGCCAAGAGGCAGGGGTGGGGACTAACTATGGCTACACCTTC.

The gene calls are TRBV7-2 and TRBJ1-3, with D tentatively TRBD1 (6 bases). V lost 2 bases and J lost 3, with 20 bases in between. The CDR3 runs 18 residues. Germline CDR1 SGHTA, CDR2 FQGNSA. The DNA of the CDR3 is TGTGCCAGCAGCTTATTCTCCGGAAGGGGGAGCTTTGGAAACACCATATATTTT. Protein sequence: CASSLFSGRGSFGNTIYF.

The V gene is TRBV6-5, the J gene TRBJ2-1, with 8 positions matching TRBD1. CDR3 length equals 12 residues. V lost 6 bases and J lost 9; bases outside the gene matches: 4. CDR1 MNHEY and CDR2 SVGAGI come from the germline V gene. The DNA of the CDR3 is TGTGCCAGCAGACCACAGGGGGGTGAGCAGTTCTTC. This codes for CASRPQGGEQFF.

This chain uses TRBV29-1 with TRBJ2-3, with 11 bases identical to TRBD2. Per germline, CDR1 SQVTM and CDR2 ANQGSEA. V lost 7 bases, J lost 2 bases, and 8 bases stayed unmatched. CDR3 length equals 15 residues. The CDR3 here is CSALTSGRPTDTQYF. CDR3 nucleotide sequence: TGCAGCGCACTAACTAGCGGGAGACCCACAGATACGCAGTATTTT.

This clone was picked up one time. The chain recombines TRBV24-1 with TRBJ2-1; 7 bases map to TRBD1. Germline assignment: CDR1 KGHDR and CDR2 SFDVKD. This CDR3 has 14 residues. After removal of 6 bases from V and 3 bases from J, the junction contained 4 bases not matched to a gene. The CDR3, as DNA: TGTGCCACCAGTCCCAGGGGGTTCTACAATGAGCAGTTCTTC. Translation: CATSPRGFYNEQFF.